This TCR beta chain came from a study of T cells in Graves' hyperthyroidism and ophthalmopathy. Points on this clonotype: What it recognizes is unknown.

General study results and limits: Most expanded thyroid clonotypes above 0.001 recurred in blood. Ophthalmopathy got predicted by the model a median approximately 6 months before its onset.

CDR1 is MNHEY, CDR2 SMNVEV, per germline (reference sequence). V gave up 4 bases and J gave up 0 bases; unmatched junction bases: 8. The CDR3 is 16 amino acids. A patient was excluded if there was uncontrolled infection, other autoimmune disease, pregnancy or lactation. RNA transcripts provided the source from which TCR beta CDR3 regions were amplified. TCR CDR3 underwent first-round RT-PCR with the HTBI primer set. TCRdb reprocessed the multiplex PCR reads with MiXCR, giving one entry per CDR3 protein. The sample carries some 270,000 distinct CDR3 sequences, over 20% recorded once. Sequenced sample: blood. The sequence came from a woman in her thirties or forties with Graves' ophthalmopathy. The chain uses TRBV27 and TRBJ2-7; 8 nucleotides agree with TRBD1. The CDR3 DNA sequence: TGTGCCAGCAGTTGGGACCGGGACAGGCCCTCCTACGAGCAGTACTTC. Its protein product is CASSWDRDRPSYEQYF.